This T cell receptor beta chain came from a study of T cell changes during pregnancy in multiple sclerosis. The V segment lost 5 bases and the J segment 4 bases; nucleotides outside the gene matches: 7. The CDR3 is made up of 16 amino acids. Germline V gene sequence: CDR1 MDHEN, CDR2 SYDVKM. Sequenced by immunoSEQ multiplex PCR; TCRdb stores in-frame clones only, minus some. Counted here are 20,000 or so clones, 86% occurring once; the ten biggest clones make up approximately 6.3%. The sequencing here drew on CD8+ T cells from peripheral blood mononuclear cells, taken in the third trimester of pregnancy. The source is a female donor in good health, enrolled as a control in a pregnancy study. This chain joins TRBV28 and TRBJ2-1; 11 bases are shared with TRBD2. CDR3 protein: CASSPELAGVYNEQFF. CDR3 DNA sequence: TGTGCCAGCAGTCCCGAACTAGCGGGGGTATACAATGAGCAGTTCTTC.